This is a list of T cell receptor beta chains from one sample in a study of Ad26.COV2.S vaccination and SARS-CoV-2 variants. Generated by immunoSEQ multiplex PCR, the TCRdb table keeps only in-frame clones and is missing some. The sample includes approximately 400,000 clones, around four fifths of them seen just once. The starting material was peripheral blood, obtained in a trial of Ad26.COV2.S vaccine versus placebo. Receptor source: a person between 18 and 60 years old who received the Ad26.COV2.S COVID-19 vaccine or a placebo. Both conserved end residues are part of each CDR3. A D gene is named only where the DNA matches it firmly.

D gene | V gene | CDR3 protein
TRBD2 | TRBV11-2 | CASSLYPSGPFNTGELFF
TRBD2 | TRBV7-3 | CASTSGGYNEQFF
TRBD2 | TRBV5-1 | CASSSHATSGTDTQYF
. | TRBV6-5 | CASFIEYYGYTF
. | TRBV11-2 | CASRTLRTGELFF
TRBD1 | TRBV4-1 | CASSQPIGTGEAFF
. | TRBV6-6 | CASSHRRDLDSNQPQHF
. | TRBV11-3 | CASSLVGTVDEQYF
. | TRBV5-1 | CASSLAPLHGGANNQPQHF
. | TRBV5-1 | CASSPGYEQYF
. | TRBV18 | CASSLISGPNEQFF
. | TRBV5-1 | CASRPGWDEQFF
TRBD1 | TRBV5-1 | CASSTGQGNQPQHF
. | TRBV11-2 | CASSRATHQETQYF
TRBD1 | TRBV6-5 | CASRIGQGAQPQHF
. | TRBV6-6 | CASSRTRGAFLASTYEQYF
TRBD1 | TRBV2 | CASSEGRGGHSPLHF
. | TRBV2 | CASIRGGGNNQPQHF
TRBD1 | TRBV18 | CASSQDRGVTYEQYF
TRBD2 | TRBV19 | CASSLQRGGRNEQFF
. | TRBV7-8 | CASSPHLTGTDTQYF
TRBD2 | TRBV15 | CATSRGGLAGSDTQYF
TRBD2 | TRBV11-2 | CASSLTGGNIQYF
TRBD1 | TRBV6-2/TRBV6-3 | CASSSQGYGYTF
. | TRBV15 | CATSRDFSFGEQYF
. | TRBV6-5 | CASSYEGKWGAEQYF
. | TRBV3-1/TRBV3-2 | CASSLGPTLMPQHF
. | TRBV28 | CASREIGATGELFF
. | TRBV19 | CASSSLLHTDTQYF
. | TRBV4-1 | CASSQARWEESEQFF
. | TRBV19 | CASSEPRRGNTEAFF
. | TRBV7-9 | CASSSADTQYF
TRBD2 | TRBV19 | CASSISLAGVYNEQFF
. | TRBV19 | CASSMWLPSSTEAFF
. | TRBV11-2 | CASSGGISLGTDTQYF
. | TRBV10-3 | CAIKAGYSTDTQYF
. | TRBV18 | CASSPGRTYSSYNSPLHF
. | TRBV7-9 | CASSRGAGKDTQYF
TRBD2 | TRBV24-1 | CATRAGGSYNEQFF
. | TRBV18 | CASSPQSGSYEQYF
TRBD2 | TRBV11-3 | CASSLIAGGLAGEQFF
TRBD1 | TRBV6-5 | CAGQDRGGNTEAFF
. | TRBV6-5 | CASSKDPATNEKLFF
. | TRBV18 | CASSEGGYGYTF
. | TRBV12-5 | CASGLVKGVQETQYF
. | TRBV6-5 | CASTPEEPGNSPLHF
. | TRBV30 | CAWSVQGTRTIYF
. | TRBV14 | CASSPTRTVGYTF
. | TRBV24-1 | CATGGPDEKLFF
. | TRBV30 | CAWSVSGRVQHF
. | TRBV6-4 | CASSRRGQDNSPLHF
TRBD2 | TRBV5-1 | CASSPSTGGSSIETQYF
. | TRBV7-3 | CASSFGGAGTEAFF
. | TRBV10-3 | CAISVGGAQETQYF